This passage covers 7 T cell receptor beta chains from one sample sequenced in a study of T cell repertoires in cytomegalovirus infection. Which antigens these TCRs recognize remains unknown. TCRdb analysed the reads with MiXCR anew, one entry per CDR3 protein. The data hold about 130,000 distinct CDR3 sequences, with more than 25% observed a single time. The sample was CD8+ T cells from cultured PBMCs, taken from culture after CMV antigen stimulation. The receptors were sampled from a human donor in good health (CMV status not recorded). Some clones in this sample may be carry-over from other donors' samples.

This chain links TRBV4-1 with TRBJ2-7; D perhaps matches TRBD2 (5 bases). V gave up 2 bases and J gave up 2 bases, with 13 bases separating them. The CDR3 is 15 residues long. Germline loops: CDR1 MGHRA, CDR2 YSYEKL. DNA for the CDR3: TGCGCCAGCAGCCAACTCAGGACTTATACCTACGAGCAGTACTTC. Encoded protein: CASSQLRTYTYEQYF.

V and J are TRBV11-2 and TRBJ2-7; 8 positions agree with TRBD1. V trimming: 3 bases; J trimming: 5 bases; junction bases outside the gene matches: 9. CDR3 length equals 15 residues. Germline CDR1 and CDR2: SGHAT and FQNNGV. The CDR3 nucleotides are TGTGCCAGCAGCTTCGGACAGGGCTATTACGACGAGCAGTACTTC. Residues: CASSFGQGYYDEQYF.

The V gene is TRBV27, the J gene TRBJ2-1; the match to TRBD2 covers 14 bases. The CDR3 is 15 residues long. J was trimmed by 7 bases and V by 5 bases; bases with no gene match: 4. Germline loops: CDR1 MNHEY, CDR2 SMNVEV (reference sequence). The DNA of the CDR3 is TGTGCCAGCAGTCTAGGGACTAGCGGGGGAAATGAGCAGTTCTTC. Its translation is CASSLGTSGGNEQFF.

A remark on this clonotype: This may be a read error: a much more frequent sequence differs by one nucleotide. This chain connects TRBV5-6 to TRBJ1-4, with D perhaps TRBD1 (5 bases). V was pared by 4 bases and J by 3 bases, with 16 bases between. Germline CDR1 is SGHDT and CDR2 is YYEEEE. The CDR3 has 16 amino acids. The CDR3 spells CASSQGSGIANEKLFF. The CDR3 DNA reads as TGTGCCAGCAGCCAGGGATCAGGGATAGCTAATGAAAAACTGTTTTTT.

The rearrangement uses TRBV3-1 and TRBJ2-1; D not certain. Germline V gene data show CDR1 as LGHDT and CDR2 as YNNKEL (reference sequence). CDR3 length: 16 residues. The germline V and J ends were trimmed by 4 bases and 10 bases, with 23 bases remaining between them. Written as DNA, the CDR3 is TGTGCCAGCAGCCGGTCGAGTTTCAGCGCCAGATTCGAGCAGTTCTTC. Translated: CASSRSSFSARFEQFF.

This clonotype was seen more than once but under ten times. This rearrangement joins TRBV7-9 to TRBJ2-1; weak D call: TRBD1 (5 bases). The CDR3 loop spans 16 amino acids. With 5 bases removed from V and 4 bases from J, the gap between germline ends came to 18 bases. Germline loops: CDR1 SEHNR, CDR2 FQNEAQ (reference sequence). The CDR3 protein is CASSDSDPNPYNEQFF. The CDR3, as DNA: TGTGCCAGCAGCGACAGCGATCCAAACCCGTACAATGAGCAGTTCTTC.

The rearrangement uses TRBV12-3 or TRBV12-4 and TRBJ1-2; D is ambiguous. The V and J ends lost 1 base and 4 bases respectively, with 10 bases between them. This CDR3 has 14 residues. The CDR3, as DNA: TGTGCCAGCAGTTTAGGGGCCTTCGGCTATGGCTACACCTTC. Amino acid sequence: CASSLGAFGYGYTF.